The 26 T cell receptor beta chains given below trace back to one sample, sequenced in a study of T-cell reconstitution after alpha-beta-depleted transplantation in children. Unique molecular identifiers were incorporated into the prepared TCRbeta library. MiXCR, run by TCRdb on the PCR reads, gives a single entry per CDR3 protein. The data hold under 35,000 distinct CDR3 sequences, with 18% observed a single time. The sequencing here drew on PBMCs, mostly from graft donor cells, taken 60 days after TCRalphabeta/CD19-depleted stem cell transplant. The receptors shown here come from a male patient between 2 and 10 years old who had a stem cell transplant for acute lymphoblastic leukemia, so the T cells may come from the graft donor.

The chain employs TRBV11-2 and TRBJ1-6; D is unresolved. This CDR3 has 17 amino acids. From germline, CDR1 is SGHAT and CDR2 FQNNGV. Trimming pared 0 bases from V and 5 bases from J, leaving 14 bases between. In nucleotides, the CDR3 is TGTGCCAGCAGCTTAGAGTCGGTCAGACGGGATAATTCACCCCTCCACTTT. Encoded protein: CASSLESVRRDNSPLHF. Based on the CDR3 plus reference TRBV11-2 and TRBJ1-6, the full variable domain is EAGVAQSPRYKIIEKRQSVAFWCNPISGHATLYWYQQILGQGPKLLIQFQNNGVVDDSQLPKDRFSAERLKGVDSTLKIQPAKLEDSAVYLCASSLESVRRDNSPLHFGNGTRLTVT.

The chain carries TRBV25-1 and TRBJ2-3, with 11 bases lining up with TRBD2. V lost 4 bases, J lost 4 bases, and 10 bases stayed unmatched. CDR1 and CDR2 (germline): MGHDK, SYGVNS. The CDR3 sequence is 17 residues long. Here the CDR3 reads CASSGARPSGGPDTQYF. CDR3 DNA sequence: TGTGCCAGCAGTGGAGCCCGGCCTAGCGGGGGGCCAGATACGCAGTATTTT. The full variable domain, rest sourced from reference TRBV25-1 and TRBJ2-3, is EADIYQTPRYLVIGTGKKITLECSQTMGHDKMYWYQQDPGMELHLIHYSYGVNSTEKGDLSSESTVSRIRTEHFPLTLESARPSHTSQYLCASSGARPSGGPDTQYFGPGTRLTVL.

This clonotype rates as medium-sized. The chain employs TRBV29-1 and TRBJ2-5; D is possibly TRBD1 (6 bases). Deletions cut 6 bases from V and 2 bases from J, with 13 bases between. The germline gives CDR1 SQVTM, CDR2 ANQGSEA. This CDR3 has 13 amino acids. The chain's CDR3 is CSVTSGTQETQYF. DNA of the CDR3: TGCAGCGTAACTTCAGGGACACAAGAGACCCAGTACTTC.

This clonotype was counted many times. The chain links TRBV5-4 to TRBJ2-3; possible D gene TRBD1, 5 bases. This CDR3 is 14 amino acids long. Deletions cut 7 bases from V and 0 bases from J, with 12 bases between. The V gene's germline CDR1 is SGHNT and CDR2 YYREEE (reference sequence). The CDR3 coding sequence is TGTGCCAGCCGTAGGGCAGGGAGCACAGATACGCAGTATTTT. Protein: CASRRAGSTDTQYF.

This chain joins TRBV20-1 and TRBJ2-5, with 8 nucleotides matching TRBD2. The V gene's germline CDR1 is DFQATT and CDR2 SNEGSKA (reference sequence). With 2 bases clipped from V and 1 base from J, the junction kept 3 bases outside the gene matches. This CDR3 region has 14 residues. CDR3 protein: CSARPTSGQETQYF. The DNA for the CDR3 is TGCAGTGCTAGACCCACTAGCGGCCAAGAGACCCAGTACTTC.

The V gene is TRBV20-1, the J gene TRBJ1-1; D possibly corresponds to TRBD1 (5 bases). Germline assignment: CDR1 DFQATT and CDR2 SNEGSKA (reference sequence). The CDR3 consists of 14 residues. Trimming left V 2 bases short and J 8 bases short, with 18 bases between. CDR3 coding DNA: TGCAGTGCTAGACCAAAGCCAGGGTCTGCGGAAGCTTTCTTT. Translating it yields CSARPKPGSAEAFF.

This clonotype was counted a few times. The DNA for the CDR3 is TGTGCCAGCAGTTTAATTGCTAGCGGGAGTGCGAATGAGCAGTTCTTC. Its translation is CASSLIASGSANEQFF. This rearrangement joins TRBV27 to TRBJ2-1, with TRBD2 identical over 10 bases. The CDR3 totals 16 residues. The V gene end was trimmed by 2 bases and the J gene end by 7 bases; junction bases not matched to a gene: 8. CDR1 and CDR2 (germline): MNHEY, SMNVEV (reference sequence).

This clonotype has more than one count but fewer than ten. The V gene is TRBV12-5, the J gene TRBJ2-2, with D maybe TRBD1 (6 bases). CDR1 and CDR2 (germline): LGHNT, FRNRAP. The CDR3 contains 17 residues. V was cut by 3 bases and J by 1 base, with 15 bases left in between. The CDR3 DNA reads TGTGCTAGTGGTTTCGGAACCGGGACACAGAACACCGGGGAGCTGTTTTTT. Its protein product is CASGFGTGTQNTGELFF. The full variable domain, rest sourced from reference TRBV12-5 and TRBJ2-2, is DARVTQTPRHKVTEMGQEVTMRCQPILGHNTVFWYRQTMMQGLELLAYFRNRAPLDDSGMPKDRFSAEMPDATLATLKIQPSEPRDSAVYFCASGFGTGTQNTGELFFGEGSRLTVL.

This clonotype turned up a few times. This sequence joins TRBV5-6 and TRBJ1-4; D perhaps matches TRBD1 (6 bases). Germline CDR1 reads SGHDT; CDR2 reads YYEEEE. The CDR3 is 14 residues long. Trimming removed 4 bases from V and 7 bases from J, with 14 bases in between. The CDR3 DNA follows: TGTGCCAGCAGCCGACGGGGGGCCGGTGAAAAACTGTTTTTT. Encoded protein: CASSRRGAGEKLFF.

In its sample, this clonotype was seen many times. V and J are TRBV10-1 and TRBJ1-1; D gene unclear. V lost 0 bases and J 1 base, leaving 9 bases between the germline ends. The germline CDR1 and CDR2 sequences are WNHNN and SYGVQD (reference sequence). There are 15 residues in the CDR3. As DNA, the CDR3 is TGCGCCAGCAGTGAGTCGAGGGTTACGAACACTGAAGCTTTCTTT. This sequence encodes CASSESRVTNTEAFF.

This clonotype was counted a few times. This chain joins TRBV29-1 and TRBJ1-6, with D maybe TRBD1 (5 bases). CDR3 length equals 14 residues. Germline V gene data show CDR1 as SQVTM and CDR2 as ANQGSEA. V dropped 6 bases and J dropped 7 bases, with 16 bases sitting between them. CDR3 DNA sequence: TGCAGCGTCACAGGAGAGGGGATCAATTCACCCCTCCACTTT. Protein: CSVTGEGINSPLHF.

The table lists this clonotype with a few counts. The V gene is TRBV20-1, the J gene TRBJ1-1, with D possibly being TRBD1 (5 bases). V shed 6 bases and J shed 3 bases, with 8 bases lying between them. The germline V gene encodes CDR1 DFQATT and CDR2 SNEGSKA (reference sequence). The CDR3 spans 11 residues. DNA for the CDR3: TGCAGTGCAAGGGGTGACACTGAAGCTTTCTTT. This translates into CSARGDTEAFF.

V gene TRBV13 combines with J gene TRBJ1-1; D gene ambiguous. This CDR3 is 12 amino acids long. Between the trimmed V and J ends, which lost 8 bases and 1 base, there was a span of 8 bases. Germline CDR1 is PRHDT and CDR2 is FYEKMQ (reference sequence). This CDR3 is CASCRRNTEAFF. The CDR3 DNA sequence: TGTGCCAGCTGTCGACGGAACACTGAAGCTTTCTTT.

This clonotype was counted ten times or more. V gene TRBV13 combines with J gene TRBJ2-2; D possibly matches TRBD1 or TRBD2 (5 bases each). CDR3 length: 15 residues. V was pared by 3 bases and J by 2 bases, with 10 bases between. Germline V gives CDR1 PRHDT, CDR2 FYEKMQ (reference sequence). The CDR3 DNA sequence: TGTGCCAGCAGCTTCCGGGGCCAAAACACCGGGGAGCTGTTTTTT. It yields the protein CASSFRGQNTGELFF.

V is TRBV20-1 and J is TRBJ2-3; D not resolved. The CDR3 is made up of 10 amino acids. Trimming took off 5 bases at V and 11 bases at J, with 11 bases between the two ends. The germline V gene has CDR1 DFQATT and CDR2 SNEGSKA (reference sequence). As DNA, the CDR3 is TGCAGTGCTGCAGGCCAAGGGCAGTATTTT. Amino acid sequence: CSAAGQGQYF.

In its sample, this clonotype ranks as medium-sized. The chain employs TRBV9 and TRBJ2-4; TRBD2 aligns across 10 bases. Germline V gene sequence: CDR1 SGDLS, CDR2 YYNGEE. The CDR3 has 15 residues. Unmatched junction bases numbered 3, after V lost 3 bases and J lost 3 bases. CDR3 protein: CASSASGSGKNIQYF. CDR3 bases: TGTGCCAGCAGCGCTAGCGGGAGCGGCAAAAACATTCAGTACTTC.

This clonotype was seen a handful of times. The genes are TRBV20-1 and TRBJ2-2; D is unclear. The germline CDR1 and CDR2 sequences are DFQATT and SNEGSKA (reference sequence). This CDR3 has 14 amino acids. The V end was cut by 2 bases, the J end by 5 bases, with 12 bases between. The CDR3, as DNA: TGCAGTGCTAGACCCCTCCCAAAAACCGGGGAGCTGTTTTTT. Its translation is CSARPLPKTGELFF.

This sequence joins TRBV7-9 and TRBJ2-1; 11 nucleotides line up with TRBD2. The CDR3 is 14 residues long. CDR1 SEHNR and CDR2 FQNEAQ come from the germline V gene (reference sequence). J lost 4 bases, V lost 5 bases, and 1 base had no gene match. CDR3 residues: CASSPSGGYNEQFF. CDR3 DNA sequence: TGTGCCAGCAGCCCTAGCGGGGGGTACAATGAGCAGTTCTTC.

This rearrangement joins TRBV30 to TRBJ2-7, with 7 bases identical to TRBD2. Germline-derived CDR1 and CDR2 are GTSNPN and SVGIG (reference sequence). The V segment lost 1 base and the J segment 4 bases; nucleotides outside the gene matches: 1. This CDR3 spans 12 amino acids. The CDR3 is CAWSGAGYEQYF. In DNA form, the CDR3 reads TGTGCCTGGAGTGGAGCGGGGTACGAGCAGTACTTC.

The chain joins TRBV10-3 to TRBJ1-6, with D perhaps matching TRBD1 (5 bases). Germline V gene data show CDR1 as ENHRY and CDR2 as SYGVKD. The CDR3 spans 15 residues. The V end was cut by 4 bases, the J end by 7 bases, with 14 bases between. The CDR3 coding sequence is TGTGCCATCAGTGTTGGCGACAGAAGAAATTCACCCCTCCACTTT. This sequence encodes CAISVGDRRNSPLHF.

This clonotype was seen a handful of times. One end of the junction does not line up with germline, which may come from a read error. The J gene is TRBJ1-1, the V gene TRBV12-3 or TRBV12-4; D unclear. CDR3 length: 13 residues. For the CDR3, the DNA is TGTGCCAGCAGATTAGAGAGGCACACTGAAGCTTTCTTT. This encodes CASRLERHTEAFF.

The CDR3 loop reads CASSFPGDETQYF. DNA for the CDR3: TGTGCCAGCAGCTTTCCGGGGGATGAGACCCAGTACTTC. The chain recombines TRBV28 with TRBJ2-5; tentatively, D is TRBD2 (6 bases). The CDR3 extends over 13 amino acids. Trimming shortened V by 6 bases and J by 5 bases, and 13 bases separated the two germline ends. Germline V gene data show CDR1 as MDHEN and CDR2 as SYDVKM.

This clonotype showed up just a few times. The rearrangement uses TRBV20-1 and TRBJ2-7, with 7 bases that match TRBD2. CDR3 size: 14 residues. V lost 3 bases to trimming and J lost 2 bases; unmatched junction nucleotides: 7. In germline, CDR1 is DFQATT, CDR2 SNEGSKA (reference sequence). The CDR3 protein is CSARSGLGTYEQYF. For the CDR3, the DNA is TGCAGTGCTAGGTCCGGACTAGGGACCTACGAGCAGTACTTC.

This clonotype turned up a few times. J is TRBJ1-1 and V is TRBV20-1; D remains ambiguous. Germline CDR1 reads DFQATT; CDR2 reads SNEGSKA (reference sequence). Trimming left V 6 bases short and J 1 base short, with 9 bases between. The CDR3 runs to 12 residues. CDR3 region: CSALGANTEAFF. CDR3 bases: TGCAGTGCCCTTGGCGCGAACACTGAAGCTTTCTTT.

This clonotype was recorded many times. The chain couples TRBV6-5 to TRBJ1-1; no clear D. Trimming took off 1 base at V and 1 base at J, with 10 bases between the two ends. The germline V gene encodes CDR1 MNHEY and CDR2 SVGAGI. CDR3 length equals 15 residues. As DNA, the CDR3 is TGTGCCAGCAGTTACTTAGGGTTCCCGAACACTGAAGCTTTCTTT. Translating gives CASSYLGFPNTEAFF.

There are many counts of this clonotype. The chain is built from TRBV20-1 and TRBJ2-1, with 8 bases fitting TRBD1. The CDR3 is made up of 14 amino acids. The V gene end was trimmed by 6 bases and the J gene end by 3 bases; junction bases not matched to a gene: 7. Germline V gene lookup returns CDR1 DFQATT and CDR2 SNEGSKA (reference sequence). CDR3 bases: TGCAGTGCGAGGGACAGGACAAGCTACAATGAGCAGTTCTTC. Protein sequence: CSARDRTSYNEQFF.